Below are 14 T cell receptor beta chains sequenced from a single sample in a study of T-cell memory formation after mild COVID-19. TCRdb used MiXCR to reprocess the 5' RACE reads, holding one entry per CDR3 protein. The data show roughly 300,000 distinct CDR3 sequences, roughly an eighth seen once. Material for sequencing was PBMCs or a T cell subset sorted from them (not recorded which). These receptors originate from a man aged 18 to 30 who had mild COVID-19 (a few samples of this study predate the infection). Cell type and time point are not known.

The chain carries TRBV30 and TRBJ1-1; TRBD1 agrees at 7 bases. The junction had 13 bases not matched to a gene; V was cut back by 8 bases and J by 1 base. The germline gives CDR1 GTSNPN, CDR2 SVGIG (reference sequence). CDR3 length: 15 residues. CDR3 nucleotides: TGTGCCAGAGGGGCAGGGGGAGCTGAGAACACTGAAGCTTTCTTT. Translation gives CARGAGGAENTEAFF.

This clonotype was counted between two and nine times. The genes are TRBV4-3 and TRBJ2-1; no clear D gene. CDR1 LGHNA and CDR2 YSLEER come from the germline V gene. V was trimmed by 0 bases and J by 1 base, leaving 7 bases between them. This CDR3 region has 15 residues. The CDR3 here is CASSQDLSSYNEQFF. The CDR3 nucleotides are TGCGCCAGCAGCCAAGATCTAAGTTCCTACAATGAGCAGTTCTTC.

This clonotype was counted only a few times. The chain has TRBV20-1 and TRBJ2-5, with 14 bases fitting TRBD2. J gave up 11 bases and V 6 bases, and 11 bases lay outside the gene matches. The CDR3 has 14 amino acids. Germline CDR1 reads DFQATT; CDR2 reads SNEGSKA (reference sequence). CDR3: CSAYPGTSGGGQYF. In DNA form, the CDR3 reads TGCAGTGCCTATCCCGGGACTAGCGGGGGCGGGCAGTACTTC.

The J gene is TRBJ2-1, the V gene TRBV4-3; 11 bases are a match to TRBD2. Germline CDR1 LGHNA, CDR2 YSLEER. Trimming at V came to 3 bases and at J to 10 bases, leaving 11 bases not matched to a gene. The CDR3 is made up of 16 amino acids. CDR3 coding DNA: TGCGCCAGCAGCCAGCGTCCGGGTAGCGGGGGGGACGAGCAGTTCTTC. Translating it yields CASSQRPGSGGDEQFF.

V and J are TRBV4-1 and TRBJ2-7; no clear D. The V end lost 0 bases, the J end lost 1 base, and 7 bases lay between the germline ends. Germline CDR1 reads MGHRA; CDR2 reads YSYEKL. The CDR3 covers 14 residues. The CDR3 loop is CASSQESGSYEQYF. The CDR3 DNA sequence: TGCGCCAGCAGCCAAGAATCAGGATCCTACGAGCAGTACTTC.

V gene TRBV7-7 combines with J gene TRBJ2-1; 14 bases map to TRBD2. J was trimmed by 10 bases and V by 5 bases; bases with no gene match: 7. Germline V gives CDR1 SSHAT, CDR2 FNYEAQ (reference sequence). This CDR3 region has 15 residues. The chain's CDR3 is CASSTGTSGGEEQFF. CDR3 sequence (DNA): TGTGCCAGCAGCACCGGGACTAGCGGGGGAGAGGAGCAGTTCTTC.

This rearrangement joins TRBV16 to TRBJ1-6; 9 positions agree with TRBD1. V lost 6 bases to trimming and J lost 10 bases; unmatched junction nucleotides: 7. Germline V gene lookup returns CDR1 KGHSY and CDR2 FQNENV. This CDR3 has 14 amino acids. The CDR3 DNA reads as TGTGCCAGCAGTCACTGGACAGGGGTGTCACCCCTCCACTTT. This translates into CASSHWTGVSPLHF.

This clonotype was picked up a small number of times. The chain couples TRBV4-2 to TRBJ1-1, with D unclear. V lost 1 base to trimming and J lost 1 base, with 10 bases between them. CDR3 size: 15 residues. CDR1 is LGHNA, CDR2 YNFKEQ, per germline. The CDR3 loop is CASSQARGQNTEAFF. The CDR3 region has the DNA TGTGCCAGCAGCCAAGCTAGAGGGCAGAACACTGAAGCTTTCTTT.

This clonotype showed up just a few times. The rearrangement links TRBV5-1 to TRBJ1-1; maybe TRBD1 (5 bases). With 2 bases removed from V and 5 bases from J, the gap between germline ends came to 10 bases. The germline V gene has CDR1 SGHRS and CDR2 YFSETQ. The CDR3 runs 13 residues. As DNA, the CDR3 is TGCGCCAGCAGCTTTTGGGGGTATACTGAAGCTTTCTTT. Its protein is CASSFWGYTEAFF. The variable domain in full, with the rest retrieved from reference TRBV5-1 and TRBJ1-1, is KAGVTQTPRYLIKTRGQQVTLSCSPISGHRSVSWYQQTPGQGLQFLFEYFSETQRNKGNFPGRFSGRQFSNSRSEMNVSTLELGDSALYLCASSFWGYTEAFFGQGTRLTVV.

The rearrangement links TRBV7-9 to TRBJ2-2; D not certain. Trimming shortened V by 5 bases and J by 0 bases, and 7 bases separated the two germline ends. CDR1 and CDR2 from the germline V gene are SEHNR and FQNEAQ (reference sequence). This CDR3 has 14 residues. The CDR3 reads CASSGSTNTGELFF. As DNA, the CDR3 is TGTGCCAGCAGCGGTTCTACGAACACCGGGGAGCTGTTTTTT.

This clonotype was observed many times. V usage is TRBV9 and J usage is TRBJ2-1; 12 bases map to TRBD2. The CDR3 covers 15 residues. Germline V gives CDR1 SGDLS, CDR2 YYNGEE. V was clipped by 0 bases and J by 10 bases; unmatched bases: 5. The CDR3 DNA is TGTGCCAGCAGCGTAGAGCTAGCGGGGGGGCAGGAGCAGTTCTTC. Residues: CASSVELAGGQEQFF.

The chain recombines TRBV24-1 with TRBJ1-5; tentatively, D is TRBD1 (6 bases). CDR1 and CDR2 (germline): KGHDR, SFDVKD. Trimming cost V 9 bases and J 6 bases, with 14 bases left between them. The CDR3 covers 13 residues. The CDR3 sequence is CATVNRDGQPQHF. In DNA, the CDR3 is TGTGCCACCGTAAACAGGGATGGTCAGCCCCAGCATTTT.

The CDR3 sequence: CASSFQRGQETQYF. DNA of the CDR3: TGTGCCAGCAGCTTTCAGCGGGGACAAGAGACCCAGTACTTC. The rearrangement joins TRBV7-2 to TRBJ2-5; TRBD2 matches at 7 bases. The CDR3 runs 14 residues. Germline CDR1 reads SGHTA; CDR2 reads FQGNSA. The V and J ends lost 3 bases and 2 bases, in that order; junction bases with no gene match: 3.

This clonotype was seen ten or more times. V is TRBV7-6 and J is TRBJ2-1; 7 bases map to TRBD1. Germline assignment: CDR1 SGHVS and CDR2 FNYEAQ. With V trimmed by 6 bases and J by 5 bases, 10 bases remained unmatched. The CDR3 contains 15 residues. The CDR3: CASSSLDRAHNEQFF. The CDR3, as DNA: TGTGCCAGCAGTTCTCTAGACAGGGCCCACAATGAGCAGTTCTTC.